The next 25 T cell receptor beta chains were all read from a single sample in a study of shared clonotypes between healthy human individuals. Here immunoSEQ multiplex PCR was the method, and the copy in TCRdb shows in-frame clones only, minus some. The sample holds over a million clones, 98% seen once. The sample comprised naive CD4+ T cells sorted from blood. Subset defined: CD45RA+ positively selected. These receptors were taken from a man aged 30 to 45 in good health.

This clone showed up just once. The same CDR3 can be traced to other DNA sequences in this sample. This chain links TRBV5-5 with TRBJ1-1; no clear D. Trimming stripped 4 bases from V and 0 bases from J, with 7 bases between. The CDR3 consists of 13 residues. Looked up from germline, CDR1 is SGHKS and CDR2 is YYEKEE (reference sequence). This CDR3 is CASSRGLNTEAFF. In DNA form, the CDR3 reads TGTGCCAGCAGCCGAGGCCTGAACACTGAAGCTTTCTTT.

This sequence joins TRBV5-6 and TRBJ2-2, with 10 bases fitting TRBD2. From germline, CDR1 is SGHDT and CDR2 YYEEEE. The CDR3 has 19 residues. V was clipped by 2 bases and J by 6 bases; unmatched bases: 16. The CDR3 sequence: CASSFRASGRVGPPGELFF. The DNA of the CDR3 is TGTGCCAGCAGCTTCCGGGCCAGCGGGAGGGTAGGCCCCCCCGGGGAGCTGTTTTTT.

The CDR3 loop is CASTLDMHSYEQYF. CDR3 sequence (DNA): TGTGCCAGCACCCTAGACATGCACTCCTACGAGCAGTACTTC. The V gene is TRBV7-2, the J gene TRBJ2-7, with D unresolved. The CDR3 covers 14 residues. Germline V CDR1 and CDR2: SGHTA, FQGNSA. Trimming pared 7 bases from V and 0 bases from J, leaving 13 bases between.

Comments on this clone: Other DNA sequences from this sample encode an identical CDR3 as well. The V and J genes are TRBV27 and TRBJ2-5; possible D gene TRBD1, 5 bases. The CDR3 spans 13 residues. V dropped 3 bases and J dropped 3 bases, with 8 bases sitting between them. The germline V gene has CDR1 MNHEY and CDR2 SMNVEV (reference sequence). CDR3 protein: CASSFDREETQYF. The CDR3 nucleotides are TGTGCCAGCAGTTTTGACAGAGAAGAGACCCAGTACTTC.

This clone was recorded only once. The V call is TRBV18, the J call TRBJ2-1; D is possibly TRBD2 (5 bases). V shed 1 base and J shed 6 bases, with 19 bases lying between them. Germline V gives CDR1 KGHSH, CDR2 LQKENI. The CDR3 sequence is 17 residues long. The CDR3 here is CASSPRVSLGEPNEQFF. Here the CDR3 DNA reads TGTGCCAGCTCACCACGGGTGAGTTTGGGAGAACCCAATGAGCAGTTCTTC.

The chain combines TRBV5-1 with TRBJ2-7, with 10 bases lining up with TRBD1. The germline V gene has CDR1 SGHRS and CDR2 YFSETQ. This CDR3 is built from 16 residues. After removal of 1 base from V and 2 bases from J, the junction contained 6 bases not matched to a gene. The CDR3 here is CASSLLGQGIPYEQYF. The CDR3 DNA follows: TGCGCCAGCAGCTTGTTGGGACAGGGGATCCCCTACGAGCAGTACTTC.

This clone occurred once. The chain uses TRBV27 and TRBJ2-3; possible D gene TRBD1, 5 bases. V was trimmed by 5 bases and J by 6 bases, leaving 21 bases between them. Germline assignment: CDR1 MNHEY and CDR2 SMNVEV (reference sequence). This CDR3 spans 16 amino acids. CDR3: CASSLRQLEPKDTQYF. For the CDR3, the DNA is TGTGCCAGCAGTCTCAGACAGCTGGAACCCAAGGATACGCAGTATTTT.

This rearrangement joins TRBV5-5 to TRBJ2-7; the D call may be TRBD1 or TRBD2 (6 bases each). Germline CDR1 reads SGHKS; CDR2 reads YYEKEE (reference sequence). The CDR3 covers 15 residues. Trimming pared 2 bases from V and 5 bases from J, leaving 17 bases between. The CDR3 nucleotides read TGTGCCAGCAGCTTTGGGGGGCTTCAGATCGACGAGCAGTACTTC. It specifies CASSFGGLQIDEQYF. The whole variable domain, filled in from reference TRBV5-5 and TRBJ2-7, reads DAGVTQSPTHLIKTRGQQVTLRCSPISGHKSVSWYQQVLGQGPQFIFQYYEKEERGRGNFPDRFSARQFPNYSSELNVNALLLGDSALYLCASSFGGLQIDEQYFGPGTRLTVT.

The rearrangement joins TRBV18 to TRBJ1-1, with 7 bases matching TRBD1. The germline CDR1 and CDR2 sequences are KGHSH and LQKENI. The CDR3 sequence is 13 residues long. The ends lost 2 bases at V and 7 bases at J; junction bases unmatched: 4. CDR3: CASSPRQGFEAFF. For the CDR3, the DNA is TGTGCCAGCTCACCAAGACAGGGTTTTGAAGCTTTCTTT. Full variable domain (remainder filled in from reference TRBV18 and TRBJ1-1): NAGVMQNPRHLVRRRGQEARLRCSPMKGHSHVYWYRQLPEEGLKFMVYLQKENIIDESGMPKERFSAEFPKEGPSILRIQQVVRGDSAAYFCASSPRQGFEAFFGQGTRLTVV.

The chain carries TRBV30 and TRBJ1-2; no definite D call. CDR3 length: 15 amino acids. Between the trimmed V and J ends, which lost 0 bases and 2 bases, there was a span of 13 bases. Germline lookup yields CDR1 GTSNPN and CDR2 SVGIG (reference sequence). This CDR3 is CAWSVRARANYGYTF. The CDR3 coding sequence is TGTGCCTGGAGTGTACGGGCAAGGGCGAACTATGGCTACACCTTC.

Written as DNA, the CDR3 is TGTGCCTGGAGTGTACCGGCCGCTACGCAGTATTTT. Translating gives CAWSVPAATQYF. This chain connects TRBV30 to TRBJ2-3; D remains unclear. Germline V lookup: CDR1 GTSNPN, CDR2 SVGIG (reference sequence). The CDR3 is 12 amino acids. With 0 bases removed from V and 8 bases from J, the gap between germline ends came to 9 bases.

J is TRBJ1-4 and V is TRBV4-2; 9 bases fit TRBD1. This CDR3 is 18 amino acids long. The ends lost 1 base at V and 10 bases at J; junction bases unmatched: 16. CDR1 is LGHNA and CDR2 is YNFKEQ in the germline V gene. This CDR3 reads CASSQGRREGQGLGKLFF. The DNA of the CDR3 is TGTGCCAGCAGCCAAGGGCGTCGGGAAGGACAGGGGTTGGGAAAACTGTTTTTT.

The chain carries TRBV19 and TRBJ1-5, with D possibly being TRBD1 (5 bases). CDR3 length: 15 amino acids. V was cut by 4 bases and J by 3 bases, with 13 bases left in between. CDR1 is LNHDA and CDR2 is SQIVND in the germline V gene (reference sequence). For the CDR3, the DNA is TGTGCCAGTAGTACAGCGGGGGTTGCCAATCAGCCCCAGCATTTT. This codes for CASSTAGVANQPQHF.

The chain has TRBV5-1 and TRBJ2-5; 8 positions agree with TRBD1. Germline CDR1 and CDR2: SGHRS and YFSETQ. CDR3 size: 18 residues. The V segment lost 3 bases and the J segment 2 bases; nucleotides outside the gene matches: 15. The CDR3 protein is CASSSSLIGTGLQETQYF. CDR3 DNA sequence: TGCGCCAGCAGCTCCTCCCTTATAGGGACAGGACTACAAGAGACCCAGTACTTC.

The CDR3 region is CASSRTGFEQYF. The CDR3 DNA reads TGTGCCAGTAGCCGAACGGGGTTCGAGCAGTACTTC. The V and J genes are TRBV19 and TRBJ2-7; D might be TRBD2 (5 bases). This CDR3 region has 12 residues. Germline CDR1 is LNHDA and CDR2 is SQIVND (reference sequence). V was cut by 6 bases and J by 6 bases, with 12 bases left in between.

The chain combines TRBV7-9 with TRBJ1-1; 7 bases line up with TRBD1. This CDR3 is 15 amino acids long. V dropped 1 base and J dropped 0; count of bases not matched to a gene: 2. The germline gives CDR1 SEHNR, CDR2 FQNEAQ (reference sequence). CDR3 coding DNA: TGTGCCAGCAGCTTAGTGACAGGGATGAACACTGAAGCTTTCTTT. It specifies CASSLVTGMNTEAFF.

V is TRBV15 and J is TRBJ2-1, with no clear D. V was clipped by 0 bases and J by 3 bases, with 12 bases between them. CDR3 length: 16 amino acids. Germline loops: CDR1 LNHNV, CDR2 YYDKDF (reference sequence). CDR3 loop: CATSRDHLFLYNEQFF. The CDR3 DNA follows: TGTGCCACCAGCAGAGACCACTTATTCCTCTACAATGAGCAGTTCTTC.

This chain uses TRBV18 with TRBJ2-1, with TRBD2 matching over 9 bases. This CDR3 has 16 amino acids. Germline assignment: CDR1 KGHSH and CDR2 LQKENI. After removal of 3 bases from V and 1 base from J, the junction contained 4 bases not matched to a gene. CDR3: CASSPPSGASYNEQFF. For the CDR3, the DNA is TGTGCCAGCTCACCCCCTAGCGGGGCTTCCTACAATGAGCAGTTCTTC.

The V call is TRBV5-6, the J call TRBJ2-1; 8 bases match TRBD2. This CDR3 region has 15 residues. Germline-derived CDR1 and CDR2 are SGHDT and YYEEEE. With 2 bases clipped from V and 6 bases from J, the junction kept 7 bases outside the gene matches. The CDR3 DNA follows: TGTGCCAGCAGCTTTCAGACTAGCGCTAGCAATGAGCAGTTCTTC. As protein: CASSFQTSASNEQFF.

The J gene is TRBJ2-1, the V gene TRBV11-3, with TRBD2 identical over 14 bases. The CDR3 totals 15 residues. Germline CDR1 SGHNT, CDR2 YENEEA. Trimming cost V 1 base and J 9 bases; bases outside gene matches: 2. CDR3 region: CASSLAGLAGGEQFF. CDR3 DNA: TGTGCCAGCAGCTTAGCCGGACTAGCGGGAGGTGAGCAGTTCTTC. Complete variable domain (other parts from reference TRBV11-3 and TRBJ2-1): EAGVVQSPRYKIIEKKQPVAFWCNPISGHNTLYWYLQNLGQGPELLIRYENEEAVDDSQLPKDRFSAERLKGVDSTLKIQPAELGDSAVYLCASSLAGLAGGEQFFGPGTRLTVL.

The gene calls are TRBV5-1 and TRBJ2-2; D is possibly TRBD2 (5 bases). The germline gives CDR1 SGHRS, CDR2 YFSETQ. The CDR3 extends over 14 amino acids. Between the trimmed V and J ends, which lost 1 base and 4 bases, there was a span of 8 bases. CDR3 bases: TGCGCCAGCAGCTTGCCTAGCAGCACCGGGGAGCTGTTTTTT. This encodes CASSLPSSTGELFF.

The sample holds one count of this clone. The gene calls are TRBV18 and TRBJ2-5, with D perhaps TRBD1 or TRBD2 (5 bases each). Germline V gene data show CDR1 as KGHSH and CDR2 as LQKENI. The V end lost 0 bases, the J end lost 5 bases, and 13 bases lay between the germline ends. This CDR3 spans 15 amino acids. The CDR3 nucleotides are TGTGCCAGCTCACCACCGTGGGGACGAGGGGAGACCCAGTACTTC. This gives the protein CASSPPWGRGETQYF.

The chain links TRBV7-2 to TRBJ2-3; possibly TRBD1 or TRBD2 for D (5 bases each). V was shortened by 6 bases and J by 4 bases, with 14 bases between the two germline ends. The CDR3 sequence is 14 residues long. Germline V gene sequence: CDR1 SGHTA, CDR2 FQGNSA. Written as DNA, the CDR3 is TGTGCCAGCAGTTGGGACCCAAAGGCAGATACGCAGTATTTT. This codes for CASSWDPKADTQYF.

The CDR3 reads CATSRGGFGQPQHF. CDR3 nucleotide sequence: TGTGCCACCAGCAGGGGGGGATTTGGTCAGCCCCAGCATTTT. The chain uses TRBV15 and TRBJ1-5, with a possible D match to TRBD1 (5 bases). Germline V gene data show CDR1 as LNHNV and CDR2 as YYDKDF (reference sequence). V was shortened by 3 bases and J by 6 bases, with 12 bases between the two germline ends. The length of the CDR3 is 14 residues. Full variable domain (remainder filled in from reference TRBV15 and TRBJ1-5): DAMVIQNPRYQVTQFGKPVTLSCSQTLNHNVMYWYQQKSSQAPKLLFHYYDKDFNNEADTPDNFQSRRPNTSFCFLDIRSPGLGDTAMYLCATSRGGFGQPQHFGDGTRLSIL.

The chain has TRBV7-3 and TRBJ1-2; tentatively, D is TRBD1 (6 bases). Germline CDR1 reads SGHTA; CDR2 reads FQGTGA. The germline V and J ends were trimmed by 6 bases and 13 bases, with 21 bases remaining between them. There are 13 residues in the CDR3. The CDR3 nucleotides are TGTGCCAGCAGTCCCATAACGACAGGAGATACCACCTTC. It is translated as CASSPITTGDTTF. Together with reference TRBV7-3 and TRBJ1-2, the CDR3 gives the full variable domain: GAGVSQTPSNKVTEKGKYVELRCDPISGHTALYWYRQSLGQGPEFLIYFQGTGAADDSGLPNDRFFAVRPEGSVSTLKIQRTERGDSAVYLCASSPITTGDTTFGSGTRLTVV.